This passage covers 21 T cell receptor beta chains from one sample sequenced in a study of blood T cell repertoires in COVID-19. Only in-frame clones appear in the TCRdb table, and some are missing; sequencing was by immunoSEQ multiplex PCR. The repertoire holds about 160,000 clones, with around 92% as singletons. Sequences were obtained from peripheral blood. These receptor sequences come from a young man with COVID-19, enrolled during active disease.

The chain joins TRBV29-1 to TRBJ1-2; 11 nucleotides match TRBD1. Germline V gene data show CDR1 as SQVTM and CDR2 as ANQGSEA. V lost 1 base, J lost 8 bases, and 9 bases stayed unmatched. The CDR3 length is 15 residues. CDR3 sequence reads: CSVEARTGGAGGYTF. DNA of the CDR3: TGCAGCGTTGAAGCCAGGACAGGGGGCGCGGGGGGCTACACCTTC.

This rearrangement joins TRBV29-1 to TRBJ2-2; 15 bases fit TRBD2. CDR3 length: 17 amino acids. The V gene end was trimmed by 6 bases and the J gene end by 2 bases; junction bases not matched to a gene: 7. CDR1 is SQVTM, CDR2 ANQGSEA, per germline. CDR3 residues: CSVTGTSGRFNTGELFF. The CDR3 DNA follows: TGCAGCGTAACCGGGACTAGCGGGAGGTTCAACACCGGGGAGCTGTTTTTT.

This rearrangement joins TRBV3-1 (or the pseudogene TRBV3-2) to TRBJ2-2, with 10 positions matching TRBD2. CDR3 length: 17 residues. V lost 1 base, J lost 4 bases, and 6 bases stayed unmatched. Germline V gene sequence: CDR1 LGHDT, CDR2 YNNKEL (reference sequence). The CDR3 here is CASSQVLAGVRTGELFF. Here the CDR3 DNA reads TGTGCCAGCAGCCAAGTTCTAGCGGGAGTACGCACCGGGGAGCTGTTTTTT.

The CDR3 DNA follows: TGTGCCAGCAGTAGAAGTCAGGGGTCGAACACCGGGGAGCTGTTTTTT. The encoded protein is CASSRSQGSNTGELFF. The rearrangement uses TRBV6-2 or TRBV6-3 and TRBJ2-2, with D tentatively TRBD1 (6 bases). Germline CDR1 MNHEY, CDR2 SVGEGT. This CDR3 is built from 16 residues. V lost 5 bases, J lost 0 bases, and 13 bases lay in between.

The chain has TRBV11-1 and TRBJ1-6; possible D gene TRBD1, 6 bases. Per the germline V gene, CDR1 is SGHAT and CDR2 is FQDESV (reference sequence). CDR3 length equals 14 residues. V was shortened by 1 base and J by 5 bases, with 6 bases between the two germline ends. The CDR3 reads CASSLGQDNSPLHF. In nucleotides, the CDR3 is TGTGCCAGCAGCTTAGGACAGGATAATTCACCCCTCCACTTT. Full variable domain (missing parts from reference TRBV11-1 and TRBJ1-6): EAEVAQSPRYKITEKSQAVAFWCDPISGHATLYWYRQILGQGPELLVQFQDESVVDDSQLPKDRFSAERLKGVDSTLKIQPAELGDSAMYLCASSLGQDNSPLHFGNGTRLTVT.

The chain recombines TRBV7-8 with TRBJ1-6; D unclear. CDR1 SGHVS and CDR2 FQNEAQ come from the germline V gene. V lost 3 bases and J 7 bases, leaving 13 bases between the germline ends. The CDR3 runs 15 residues. DNA for the CDR3: TGTGCCAGCAGCTTTTCGGGAGCCGAGAATTCACCCCTCCACTTT. It translates to CASSFSGAENSPLHF.

This sequence joins TRBV7-9 and TRBJ1-2; no reliable D call. The CDR3 runs to 12 residues. V lost 4 bases and J lost 2, with 5 bases in between. Germline CDR1 SEHNR, CDR2 FQNEAQ (reference sequence). CDR3 sequence reads: CASSSENYGYTF. The DNA of the CDR3 is TGTGCCAGCAGCTCGGAGAACTATGGCTACACCTTC.

This chain links TRBV14 with TRBJ2-1, with D perhaps matching TRBD2 (6 bases). V was clipped by 0 bases and J by 8 bases, with 14 bases between them. CDR3 length: 15 residues. Germline CDR1 reads SGHDN; CDR2 reads FVKESK. The CDR3 coding sequence is TGTGCCAGCAGCCAAGATCTCGTGCGCGGGGATGAGCAGTTCTTC. Its translation: CASSQDLVRGDEQFF.

The chain is built from TRBV7-9 and TRBJ1-1; 8 nucleotides align to TRBD1. Germline CDR1 and CDR2: SEHNR and FQNEAQ (reference sequence). This CDR3 contains 18 residues. The V segment lost 2 bases and the J segment 3 bases; nucleotides outside the gene matches: 14. CDR3 sequence reads: CASSLNFAAGGWDTEAFF. The DNA for the CDR3 is TGTGCCAGCAGCTTAAATTTCGCGGCAGGGGGCTGGGACACTGAAGCTTTCTTT.

The J gene is TRBJ1-1, the V gene TRBV15; 8 bases match TRBD1. Germline CDR1 and CDR2: LNHNV and YYDKDF (reference sequence). The CDR3 spans 14 residues. The ends lost 5 bases at V and 2 bases at J; junction bases unmatched: 4. The CDR3 loop reads CATSLGQDNTEAFF. In nucleotides, the CDR3 is TGTGCCACCAGCTTGGGACAGGACAACACTGAAGCTTTCTTT. Full variable domain (missing parts from reference TRBV15 and TRBJ1-1): DAMVIQNPRYQVTQFGKPVTLSCSQTLNHNVMYWYQQKSSQAPKLLFHYYDKDFNNEADTPDNFQSRRPNTSFCFLDIRSPGLGDTAMYLCATSLGQDNTEAFFGQGTRLTVV.

This rearrangement joins TRBV6-1 to TRBJ2-7; TRBD2 might be the D (6 bases). The CDR3 is 16 residues long. V lost 3 bases, J lost 0 bases, and 15 bases lay in between. Germline assignment: CDR1 MNHNS and CDR2 SASEGT. This CDR3 reads CASSDAGRPSSYEQYF. The CDR3 coding sequence is TGTGCCAGCAGTGATGCGGGGAGGCCGAGCTCCTACGAGCAGTACTTC.

In its sample, this clone was seen once. This sequence joins TRBV3-1 (or the pseudogene TRBV3-2) and TRBJ2-2; possible D gene TRBD2, 5 bases. V was pared by 2 bases and J by 1 base, with 14 bases between. The CDR3 is 17 amino acids. CDR1 is LGHDT and CDR2 is YNNKEL in the germline V gene (reference sequence). CDR3: CASSQLRGRGNTGELFF. CDR3 bases: TGTGCCAGCAGCCAACTTAGAGGGAGAGGGAACACCGGGGAGCTGTTTTTT.

The gene calls are TRBV19 and TRBJ2-1, with 7 bases that match TRBD1. This CDR3 contains 15 residues. Germline V gene data show CDR1 as LNHDA and CDR2 as SQIVND (reference sequence). V shed 10 bases, J shed 0 bases, and the junction held 9 bases outside the gene matches. In DNA form, the CDR3 reads TGTGCCATCTCTTGGACAGGCAGCTCCTACAATGAGCAGTTCTTC. Amino acids: CAISWTGSSYNEQFF.

J is TRBJ2-1 and V is TRBV6-5, with 8 bases fitting TRBD2. The CDR3 loop spans 15 amino acids. Germline-derived CDR1 and CDR2 are MNHEY and SVGAGI. Unmatched junction bases numbered 6, after V lost 0 bases and J lost 8 bases. The CDR3 region is CASSYSSGSEDEQFF. The CDR3 coding sequence is TGTGCCAGCAGTTACTCCAGCGGGAGTGAGGATGAGCAGTTCTTC.

This clone showed up just once. The chain has TRBV7-2 and TRBJ2-1; D perhaps matches TRBD2 (6 bases). The germline V gene encodes CDR1 SGHTA and CDR2 FQGNSA. The CDR3 sequence is 13 residues long. Between the trimmed V and J ends, which lost 2 bases and 7 bases, there was a span of 9 bases. CDR3: CASSLFGGNEQFF. The CDR3 region has the DNA TGTGCCAGCAGCTTATTCGGGGGTAATGAGCAGTTCTTC.

The rearrangement uses TRBV11-2 and TRBJ1-1, with 9 positions matching TRBD1. The germline V gene encodes CDR1 SGHAT and CDR2 FQNNGV. The length of the CDR3 is 14 residues. V was pared by 7 bases and J by 1 base, with 4 bases of the junction left unmatched. CDR3 bases: TGTGCCAGCAATCGACAGGGGGGGAACACTGAAGCTTTCTTT. Its protein product is CASNRQGGNTEAFF.

The chain uses TRBV19 and TRBJ2-2, with D tentatively TRBD2 (7 bases). The CDR3 consists of 16 residues. Germline V gene sequence: CDR1 LNHDA, CDR2 SQIVND (reference sequence). With 6 bases removed from V and 5 bases from J, the gap between germline ends came to 19 bases. This chain's CDR3 is CASSALGRQGTGELFF. CDR3 nucleotide sequence: TGTGCCAGTAGCGCTCTCGGGAGGCAGGGGACCGGGGAGCTGTTTTTT.

The chain joins TRBV18 to TRBJ1-3, with D unresolved. This CDR3 has 15 residues. Between the trimmed V and J ends, which lost 5 bases and 4 bases, there was a span of 15 bases. Germline-derived CDR1 and CDR2 are KGHSH and LQKENI. CDR3 bases: TGTGCCAGCTCAGTGTATCCAGTCCAAGGAAACACCATATATTTT. Its protein is CASSVYPVQGNTIYF.

This chain links TRBV6-2 or TRBV6-3 with TRBJ2-7, with 8 positions matching TRBD1. CDR1 is MNHEY and CDR2 is SVGEGT in the germline V gene. The CDR3 covers 15 residues. Germline trimming cut 6 bases from V and 4 bases from J; bases unmatched to any gene: 11. The CDR3 coding sequence is TGTGCCAGCAGCCTAATTTGGGACAGGTCGTACGAGCAGTACTTC. It encodes CASSLIWDRSYEQYF.

This clone was observed a single time. The chain has TRBV7-2 and TRBJ2-7; D uncertain. V was trimmed by 1 base and J by 4 bases, leaving 5 bases between them. Germline assignment: CDR1 SGHTA and CDR2 FQGNSA. The CDR3 spans 12 residues. The CDR3 loop reads CASSLGRYEQYF. CDR3 bases: TGTGCCAGCAGCTTAGGGCGGTACGAGCAGTACTTC. The full variable domain, in which reference TRBV7-2 and TRBJ2-7 provide the parts outside the CDR3, is GAGVSQSPSNKVTEKGKDVELRCDPISGHTALYWYRQSLGQGLEFLIYFQGNSAPDKSGLPSDRFSAERTGGSVSTLTIQRTQQEDSAVYLCASSLGRYEQYFGPGTRLTVT.

The table lists this clone with a count of one. The CDR3 region is CASSFAVGRGPPLHF. The CDR3 DNA follows: TGTGCCAGCAGTTTTGCCGTAGGCAGGGGGCCTCCCCTCCACTTT. The chain has TRBV27 and TRBJ1-6; 8 nucleotides match TRBD1. The trim removed 3 bases at V and 13 bases at J, leaving 11 bases unmatched. Germline V gives CDR1 MNHEY, CDR2 SMNVEV (reference sequence). This CDR3 contains 15 residues.